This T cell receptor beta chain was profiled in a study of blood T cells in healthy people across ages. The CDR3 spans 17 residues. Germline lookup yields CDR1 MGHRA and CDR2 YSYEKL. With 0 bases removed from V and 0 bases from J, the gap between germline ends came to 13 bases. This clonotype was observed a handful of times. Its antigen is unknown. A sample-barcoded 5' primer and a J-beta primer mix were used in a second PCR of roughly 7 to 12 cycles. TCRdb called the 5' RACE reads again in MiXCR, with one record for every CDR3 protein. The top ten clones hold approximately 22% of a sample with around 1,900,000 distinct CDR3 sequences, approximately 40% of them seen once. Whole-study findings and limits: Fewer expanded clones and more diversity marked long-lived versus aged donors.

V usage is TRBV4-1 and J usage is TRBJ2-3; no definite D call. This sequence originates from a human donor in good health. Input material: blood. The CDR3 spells CASSQDNIGASTDTQYF. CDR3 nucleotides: TGCGCCAGCAGCCAAGATAATATTGGAGCTAGCACAGATACGCAGTATTTT.